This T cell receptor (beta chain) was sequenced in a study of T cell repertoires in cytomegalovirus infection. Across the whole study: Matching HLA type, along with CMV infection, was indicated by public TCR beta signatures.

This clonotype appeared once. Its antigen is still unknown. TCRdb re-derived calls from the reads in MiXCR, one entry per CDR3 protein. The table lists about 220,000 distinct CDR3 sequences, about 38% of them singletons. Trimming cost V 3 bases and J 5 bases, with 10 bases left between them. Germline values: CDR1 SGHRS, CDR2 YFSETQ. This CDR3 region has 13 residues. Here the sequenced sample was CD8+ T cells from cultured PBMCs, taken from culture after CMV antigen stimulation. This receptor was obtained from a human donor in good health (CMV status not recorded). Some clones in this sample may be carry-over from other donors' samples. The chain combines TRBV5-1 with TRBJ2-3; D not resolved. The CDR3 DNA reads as TGCGCCAGCAGCTACCCTGAGGAAGATACGCAGTATTTT. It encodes CASSYPEEDTQYF.